This T cell receptor (beta chain) derives from a study of immune evolution from preneoplasia to lung adenocarcinoma. The table came from immunoSEQ multiplex PCR; TCRdb's copy has only in-frame clones and leaves some out. The sample holds roughly 4,500 clones; roughly 88% are singletons and the top ten take about 2.4%. On this clone itself: What it recognizes is unknown.

CDR3 length: 16 residues. Per germline, CDR1 KGHSH and CDR2 LQKENI. V was shortened by 2 bases and J by 5 bases, with 16 bases between the two germline ends. Study outcomes and limitations: Highest clonality occurred in KRAS-mutant, not EGFR-mutant or double wild-type, nodules.

The TCR was taken from a person aged 55-80 years with lung adenocarcinoma. The rearrangement links TRBV18 to TRBJ2-1; perhaps TRBD1 as D (7 bases). Sequenced: FFPE lung adenocarcinoma in situ tissue. CDR3 protein: CASSPSSRRGDNEQFF. The CDR3 DNA is TGTGCCAGCTCACCAAGTAGTCGCAGGGGGGACAATGAGCAGTTCTTC.